A selection of T cell receptor beta chains follows, all from one sample in a study of response to subunit inactivated influenza vaccine. TCRdb processed the RT-PCR reads anew with MiXCR; each CDR3 protein has one entry. The sample contains a few hundred thousand distinct CDR3 sequences, approximately 21% of which appear only once. The material was PBMCs from blood, obtained less than 22 months after vaccination. The receptors were gathered from a man aged 50-75 years who received an inactivated influenza vaccine. Both conserved end residues are part of each CDR3. The D gene is left open where the match is weak. A clone size is listed for some rows: how often the clone was seen (once, few, many), or a class if it is expanded.

j_gene	d_gene	v_gene	abundance	CDR3nt	CDR3aa
TRBJ1-5	.	TRBV19	.	TGTGCCAGTAGTGGCCGGACACTGTTCAATCAGCCCCAGCATTTT	CASSGRTLFNQPQHF
TRBJ1-6	.	TRBV20-1	few	TGCAGTGCTAGAGATACAGGCTATAATTCACCCCTCCACTTT	CSARDTGYNSPLHF
TRBJ1-6	.	TRBV7-9	once	TGTGCCAGCAGCTCCAAACCGGGACCGCGGTCACCCCTCCACTTT	CASSSKPGPRSPLHF
TRBJ1-4	.	TRBV4-2	.	TGTGCCAGCAGCCAAGAAAGTGGACAGCATGAAAAACTGTTTTTT	CASSQESGQHEKLFF
TRBJ1-1	TRBD1	TRBV4-1	many	TGCGCCAGCAACCATCCGGGACAGAGGAACACTGAAGCTTTCTTT	CASNHPGQRNTEAFF
TRBJ2-7	.	TRBV28	.	TGTGCCAGCAGTTTATACACCTACGAGCAGTACTTC	CASSLYTYEQYF
TRBJ1-1	.	TRBV6-1	.	TGTGCCAGCACCCAGGGAGGGAACACTGAAGCTTTCTTT	CASTQGGNTEAFF
TRBJ1-2	.	TRBV29-1	.	TGCAGCGTTGAACCAACATTCCTCGGCGACTATGGCTACACCTTC	CSVEPTFLGDYGYTF
TRBJ2-3	TRBD2	TRBV2	.	TGTGCCAGCAGTGAAGCTAGAGCGGGAGTAAACACAGATACGCAGTATTTT	CASSEARAGVNTDTQYF
TRBJ1-2	.	TRBV19	once	TGTGCCAGTACCCCGTTTTCGAATTTGTATGGCTACACCTTC	CASTPFSNLYGYTF
TRBJ1-2	.	TRBV7-9	few	TGTGCCAGCAGCCAACAGGGTTCCTATGGCTACACCTTC	CASSQQGSYGYTF
TRBJ1-2	.	TRBV18	few	TGTGCCAGCTCACCAGGGGGGAGCTTAGGCGGCTACACCTTC	CASSPGGSLGGYTF
TRBJ1-2	TRBD1	TRBV12-3/TRBV12-4	.	TGTGCCAGCAGCACACCCCTGACAGGGGGCTGGAGTGGCTACACCTTC	CASSTPLTGGWSGYTF
TRBJ1-2	TRBD1	TRBV28	many	TGTGCCAGCAGTCCAGGGGGCGCCTATGGCTACACCTTC	CASSPGGAYGYTF
TRBJ1-1	TRBD1	TRBV7-9	once	TGTGCCAGCAGCCCTTTGACCGGACAGGGGGCTGGTGAAGCTTTCTTT	CASSPLTGQGAGEAFF
TRBJ1-2	.	TRBV12-3/TRBV12-4	many	TGTGCCAGCAGTTTAGGGACCTATGGCTACACCTTC	CASSLGTYGYTF
TRBJ1-4	TRBD1	TRBV12-3/TRBV12-4	few	TGTGCCAGCACCCTACCCTCGGGGACAGGGAATGAAAAACTGTTTTTT	CASTLPSGTGNEKLFF
TRBJ1-5	.	TRBV7-2	.	TGTGCCAGCAGCCCACAGAGTGGCCAGCCCCAGCATTTT	CASSPQSGQPQHF
TRBJ1-3	.	TRBV12-3/TRBV12-4	few	TGTGCCAGCAGTTTAGCCTTACGGACCCTTCTAAACACCATATATTTT	CASSLALRTLLNTIYF
TRBJ2-1	.	TRBV28	.	TGTGCCAGCAGCCCTCTCCGGGGTTTGAAAGCAAATGAGCAGTTCTTC	CASSPLRGLKANEQFF
TRBJ2-1	TRBD2	TRBV7-2	.	TGTGCCAGCAGCTTAGTGGGAGGGGCCCAGTTCTTC	CASSLVGGAQFF
TRBJ2-1	TRBD2	TRBV3-1	once	TGTGCCAGCAGCCAAGTTCCTAGCGGCGCGTCTAACAATGAGCAGTTCTTC	CASSQVPSGASNNEQFF
TRBJ2-3	.	TRBV9	.	TGTGCCAGCAGCGTAGGGAAAGATACGCAGTATTTT	CASSVGKDTQYF
TRBJ1-2	TRBD1	TRBV28	.	TGTGCCAGCAGTTTTGGACAGGGGGCGATCTATGGCTACACCTTC	CASSFGQGAIYGYTF
TRBJ2-3	.	TRBV4-2	.	TGTGCCAGCAGCCGAGGAGGAGCGGAGTCAACCACAGATACGCAGTATTTT	CASSRGGAESTTDTQYF
TRBJ2-3	.	TRBV28	.	TGTGCCAGCAGTTTTCCCCGGACAGATACGCAGTATTTT	CASSFPRTDTQYF
TRBJ2-7	.	TRBV12-3/TRBV12-4	.	TGTGCCAGCAGAGTCACCGCTCAGTACGAGCAGTACTTC	CASRVTAQYEQYF
TRBJ1-1	TRBD1	TRBV12-3/TRBV12-4	few	TGTGCCAGCAGTGACAGGGGGGAAGCTTTCTTT	CASSDRGEAFF